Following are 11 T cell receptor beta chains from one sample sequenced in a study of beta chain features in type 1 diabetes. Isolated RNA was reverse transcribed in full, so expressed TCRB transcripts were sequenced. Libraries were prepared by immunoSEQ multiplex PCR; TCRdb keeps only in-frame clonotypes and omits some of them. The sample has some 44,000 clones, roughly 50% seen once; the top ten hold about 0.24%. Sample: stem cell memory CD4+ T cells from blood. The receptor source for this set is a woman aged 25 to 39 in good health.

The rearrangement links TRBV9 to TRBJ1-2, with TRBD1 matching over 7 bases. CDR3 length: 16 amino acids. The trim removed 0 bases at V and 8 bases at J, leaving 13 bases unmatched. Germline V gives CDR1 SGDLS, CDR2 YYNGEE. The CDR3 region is CASSVEPHRGPGGYTF. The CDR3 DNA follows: TGTGCCAGCAGCGTAGAACCCCACAGGGGACCAGGAGGCTACACCTTC.

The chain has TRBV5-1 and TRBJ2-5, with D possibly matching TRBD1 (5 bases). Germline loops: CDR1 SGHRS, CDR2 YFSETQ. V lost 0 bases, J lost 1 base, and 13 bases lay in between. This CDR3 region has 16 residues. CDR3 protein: CASSLEAGNVQETQYF. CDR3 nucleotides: TGCGCCAGCAGCTTGGAGGCAGGGAATGTCCAAGAGACCCAGTACTTC.

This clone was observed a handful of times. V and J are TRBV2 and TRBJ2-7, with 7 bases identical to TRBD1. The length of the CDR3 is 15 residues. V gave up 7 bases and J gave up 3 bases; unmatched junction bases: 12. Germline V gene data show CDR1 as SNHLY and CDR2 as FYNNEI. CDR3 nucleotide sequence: TGTGCCAGCACCACAGAACCGGGACAGAGCTACGAGCAGTACTTC. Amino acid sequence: CASTTEPGQSYEQYF.

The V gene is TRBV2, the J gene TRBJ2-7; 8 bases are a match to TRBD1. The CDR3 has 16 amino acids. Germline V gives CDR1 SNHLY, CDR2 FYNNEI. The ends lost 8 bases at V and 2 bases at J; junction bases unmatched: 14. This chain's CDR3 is CASPGQAVYRPYEQYF. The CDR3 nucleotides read TGTGCCAGCCCGGGACAGGCGGTCTATCGGCCCTACGAGCAGTACTTC.

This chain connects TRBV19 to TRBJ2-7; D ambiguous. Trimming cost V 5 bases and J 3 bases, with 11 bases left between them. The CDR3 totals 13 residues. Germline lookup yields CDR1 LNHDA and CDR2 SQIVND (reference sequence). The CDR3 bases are TGTGCCAGTAGTTTATCCAGGAACTACGAGCAGTACTTC. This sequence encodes CASSLSRNYEQYF.

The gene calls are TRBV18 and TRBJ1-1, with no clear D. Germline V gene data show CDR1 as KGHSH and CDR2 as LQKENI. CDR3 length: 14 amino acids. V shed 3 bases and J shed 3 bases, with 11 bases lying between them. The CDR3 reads CASSPGVMDTEAFF. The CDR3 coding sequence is TGTGCCAGCTCACCCGGGGTGATGGACACTGAAGCTTTCTTT. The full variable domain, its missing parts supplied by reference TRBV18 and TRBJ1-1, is NAGVMQNPRHLVRRRGQEARLRCSPMKGHSHVYWYRQLPEEGLKFMVYLQKENIIDESGMPKERFSAEFPKEGPSILRIQQVVRGDSAAYFCASSPGVMDTEAFFGQGTRLTVV.

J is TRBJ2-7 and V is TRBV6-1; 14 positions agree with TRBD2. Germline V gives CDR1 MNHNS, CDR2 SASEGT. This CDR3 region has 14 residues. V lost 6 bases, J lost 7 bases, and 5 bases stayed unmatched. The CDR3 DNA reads TGTGCCAGCAGGGGACTAGCGGGAGTAGGGGAGCAGTACTTC. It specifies CASRGLAGVGEQYF.

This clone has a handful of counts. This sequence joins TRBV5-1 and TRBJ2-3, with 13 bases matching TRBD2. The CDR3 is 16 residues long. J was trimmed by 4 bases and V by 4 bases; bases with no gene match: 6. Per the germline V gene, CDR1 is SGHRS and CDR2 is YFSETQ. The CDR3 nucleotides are TGCGCCAGCAGCCCTGGACTAGCGGGAGCCGCAGATACGCAGTATTTT. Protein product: CASSPGLAGAADTQYF.

CDR3 bases: TGTGCCAGTAGTCTTGACAGGGGAAATCAGCCCCAGCATTTT. Translated: CASSLDRGNQPQHF. This sequence joins TRBV19 and TRBJ1-5, with 8 positions matching TRBD1. V lost 5 bases, J lost 4 bases, and 4 bases stayed unmatched. Germline CDR1 is LNHDA and CDR2 is SQIVND (reference sequence). The length of the CDR3 is 14 residues.

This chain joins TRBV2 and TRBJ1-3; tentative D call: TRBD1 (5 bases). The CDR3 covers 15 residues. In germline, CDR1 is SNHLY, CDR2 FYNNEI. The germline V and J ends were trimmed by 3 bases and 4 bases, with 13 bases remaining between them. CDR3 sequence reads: CASSEQGGNGNTIYF. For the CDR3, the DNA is TGTGCCAGCAGTGAGCAGGGAGGGAACGGAAACACCATATATTTT.

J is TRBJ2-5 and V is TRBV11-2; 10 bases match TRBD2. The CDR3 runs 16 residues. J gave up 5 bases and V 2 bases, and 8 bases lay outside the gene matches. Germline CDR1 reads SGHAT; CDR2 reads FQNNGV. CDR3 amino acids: CASSLSGGAAKETQYF. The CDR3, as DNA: TGTGCCAGCAGCTTAAGCGGGGGGGCAGCGAAGGAGACCCAGTACTTC. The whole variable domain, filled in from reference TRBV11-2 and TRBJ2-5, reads EAGVAQSPRYKIIEKRQSVAFWCNPISGHATLYWYQQILGQGPKLLIQFQNNGVVDDSQLPKDRFSAERLKGVDSTLKIQPAKLEDSAVYLCASSLSGGAAKETQYFGPGTRLLVL.